Listed below are T cell receptor beta chains from one sample, sequenced in a study of CD8+CD57+ T cells in acquired aplastic anemia. MiXCR, applied by TCRdb to the reads, yields one record per CDR3 protein. Of some 200,000 distinct CDR3 sequences listed, 30% to 40% are singletons. Sequencing was carried out using sorted CD4+, CD8+, or CD8+CD57+ T cells (not recorded which) from PBMCs. These receptors were collected from a human donor in good health, serving as a control. The CDR3 runs from the conserved cysteine through the conserved F or W. A D gene is named only where the DNA matches it firmly. Clone size, where shown, is once, few, many, or a class for clones that have expanded.

abundance	d_gene	v_gene	len	j_gene	CDR3nt	CDR3aa
many	TRBD2	TRBV9	16	TRBJ2-1	TGTGCCAGCAGCGAGGAGCGGGGCTTCGATTACAATGAGCAGTTCTTC	CASSEERGFDYNEQFF
NA	NA	TRBV20-1	12	TRBJ1-1	TGCAGTGCTCCCCGATGGAACACTGAAGCTTTCTTT	CSAPRWNTEAFF
NA	NA	TRBV27	17	TRBJ1-2	TGTGCCAGCAGTTCTTTCGCAGGGAGGGCCAATCACTATGGCTACACCTTC	CASSSFAGRANHYGYTF
NA	NA	TRBV12-3/TRBV12-4	16	TRBJ1-6	TGTGCCAGCAGTTCCGAGACGCAGATGGTAGGTTCACCCCTCCACTTT	CASSSETQMVGSPLHF
NA	TRBD1	TRBV24-1	15	TRBJ1-6	TGTGCCACCCAAGAAACCGGGACAGGAAATTCACCCCTCCACTTT	CATQETGTGNSPLHF
many	NA	TRBV6-1	13	TRBJ1-2	TGTGCCAGCAGTGCCGCGGGCGTGCTAGGCTACACCTTC	CASSAAGVLGYTF
few	NA	TRBV12-3/TRBV12-4	13	TRBJ2-2	TGTGCCAGCAGTTTATTAAACACCGGGGAGCTGTTTTTT	CASSLLNTGELFF
many	TRBD1	TRBV10-1	13	TRBJ1-2	TGCGCCAGCAGTTCAGCCCAGGGGGATGGCTACACCTTC	CASSSAQGDGYTF
NA	NA	TRBV18	14	TRBJ1-2	TGTGCCAGCTCACCAACCACAGGAGACTATGGCTACACCTTC	CASSPTTGDYGYTF
NA	NA	TRBV15	10	TRBJ2-1	TGTGCCACCAGCAGAGATGGGCAGTTCTTC	CATSRDGQFF
once	TRBD1	TRBV29-1	13	TRBJ2-5	TGCAGCCAGGCCGGGACAGCCCAAGAGACCCAGTACTTC	CSQAGTAQETQYF
NA	TRBD2	TRBV7-2	15	TRBJ2-1	TGTGCCAGCAGCTTACCGACTAGCGGGATTGAGGAGCAGTTCTTC	CASSLPTSGIEEQFF
many	TRBD2	TRBV20-1	15	TRBJ2-1	TGCAGTGCCCCAGGGACTATCGGCTCCTACAATGAGCAGTTCTTC	CSAPGTIGSYNEQFF
many	NA	TRBV7-9	15	TRBJ1-6	TGTGCCAGCGGTAACCGAGGGACGGATAATTCACCCCTCCACTTT	CASGNRGTDNSPLHF
many	NA	TRBV12-3/TRBV12-4	13	TRBJ1-2	TGTGCCAGCAGTTTAGCGGACATGCGAGGCTACACCTTC	CASSLADMRGYTF
many	TRBD2	TRBV20-1	15	TRBJ2-5	TGCAGTGCTAGGTTTGCGGGAGCCATACAAGAGACCCAGTACTTC	CSARFAGAIQETQYF
many	NA	TRBV12-3/TRBV12-4	15	TRBJ1-2	TGTGCCAGCAGTTTAAAGGCAGGGAGGGGCTATGGCTACACCTTC	CASSLKAGRGYGYTF
NA	TRBD1	TRBV9	15	TRBJ1-3	TGTGCCAGCAGCGGGCAGGGGGCGACTGGAAACACCATATATTTT	CASSGQGATGNTIYF
NA	NA	TRBV27	15	TRBJ2-5	TGTGCCAGCAGTTTAGTTCAGGACCCTCGGGAGACCCAGTACTTC	CASSLVQDPRETQYF
many	NA	TRBV5-1	17	TRBJ2-7	TGCGCCAGCAGCTTGCTGCGGACGGATGGTCCCGTCTACGAGCAGTACTTC	CASSLLRTDGPVYEQYF
few	NA	TRBV5-5	15	TRBJ2-3	TGTGCCAGCAGCTTGGGGGATTCTAGCACAGATACGCAGTATTTT	CASSLGDSSTDTQYF
NA	TRBD1	TRBV2	15	TRBJ1-6	TGTGCCTGGAGTGTGGACAGGGGCTATAATTCACCCCTCCACTTT	CAWSVDRGYNSPLHF
NA	NA	TRBV15	16	TRBJ2-5	TGTGCCACCAGCAGTGAGGGGGATATGTTTGGAGAGACCCAGTACTTC	CATSSEGDMFGETQYF
NA	NA	TRBV29-1	12	TRBJ1-2	TGCAGCACCAGCGGGGGCGACGGTGGCTACACCTTC	CSTSGGDGGYTF
many	NA	TRBV7-8	16	TRBJ2-3	TGTGCCAGCAGCTTCTACTCACCCCGGGGCACAGATACGCAGTATTTT	CASSFYSPRGTDTQYF
NA	NA	TRBV5-4	13	TRBJ2-2	TGTGCCAGCAGCTTGGAAGACGCCGGGGAGCTGTTTTTT	CASSLEDAGELFF
NA	NA	TRBV10-3	14	TRBJ1-1	TGTGCCAGCAGGGCCAGGACAGAGAACACTGAAGCTTTCTTT	CASRARTENTEAFF
many	NA	TRBV2	13	TRBJ1-6	TGTGCCAGCAGTGAAGCGGCCGGTTTTCGGGTCCACTTT	CASSEAAGFRVHF
many	NA	TRBV6-1	18	TRBJ1-6	TGTGCCAGCAGTCCCACGAACTCGGGGGGCGATTATAATTCACCCCTCCACTTT	CASSPTNSGGDYNSPLHF
many	NA	TRBV5-1	15	TRBJ1-5	TGCGCCAGCAGCTTATCGGACAGCCACAATCAGCCCCAGCATTTT	CASSLSDSHNQPQHF
many	NA	TRBV7-2	15	TRBJ1-1	TGTGCCAGCAGCTTGTATGGACAAATGAACACTGAAGCTTTCTTT	CASSLYGQMNTEAFF
many	NA	TRBV7-8	14	TRBJ1-6	TGTGCCAGCAGCCTGGACGGTTCAAGTTCACCCCTCCACTTT	CASSLDGSSSPLHF
many	NA	TRBV20-1	12	TRBJ1-1	TGCAGTGCAGGGACGTCTAACACTGAAGCTTTCTTT	CSAGTSNTEAFF
many	NA	TRBV2	13	TRBJ2-3	TGTGCCAGCACCTGGACCCCCGATGGGACGCAGTATTTT	CASTWTPDGTQYF
many	TRBD1	TRBV20-1	15	TRBJ2-5	TGCAGTGCTGGTGGACAGGGGGGGTCGCAAGAGACCCAGTACTTC	CSAGGQGGSQETQYF
few	NA	TRBV11-2	17	TRBJ1-5	TGTGCCAGCAGCCGATTTAGGGGACTCGATAGCAATCAGCCCCAGCATTTT	CASSRFRGLDSNQPQHF
NA	TRBD1	TRBV9	10	TRBJ1-2	TGTGCCAGCGGACAACAGGGGTACACCTTC	CASGQQGYTF
few	NA	TRBV5-1	12	TRBJ1-5	TGCGCCAGCAGCCGGCCGGGGGAGCCCCAGCATTTT	CASSRPGEPQHF
NA	NA	TRBV11-2	17	TRBJ1-1	TGTGCCAGCAGCTTAGTGGCTTGGGGGCCGGGGGACACTGAAGCTTTCTTT	CASSLVAWGPGDTEAFF
few	TRBD1	TRBV5-6	14	TRBJ2-1	TGTGCCAGCAGCTTGGACTACAACCAGGGGGCGCAGTTCTTC	CASSLDYNQGAQFF
few	TRBD2	TRBV20-1	15	TRBJ2-4	TGCAGTGCCCCGGAGACTAGCGGGGATAGAAACATTCAGTACTTC	CSAPETSGDRNIQYF
NA	NA	TRBV11-2	12	TRBJ2-5	TGTGCCAGCAGCGGGTACGTGGAGACCCAGTACTTC	CASSGYVETQYF
many	TRBD2	TRBV10-3	13	TRBJ2-5	TGTGCCATCAGTATAGCGGGACAAGAGACCCAGTACTTC	CAISIAGQETQYF
many	TRBD1	TRBV5-1	14	TRBJ1-2	TGCGCCAGCAGCTTGTTGGGACAGCCCTATGGCTACACCTTC	CASSLLGQPYGYTF
NA	NA	TRBV5-5	14	TRBJ1-4	TGCGCCAGCAGCAACTCCCGCAACTTTGAAAAACTGTTTTTT	CASSNSRNFEKLFF
few	TRBD2	TRBV11-2	18	TRBJ2-3	TGTGCCAGCAGCCAGAATTCTCTAGCGGGGGAGATAATTGATACGCAGTATTTT	CASSQNSLAGEIIDTQYF
NA	TRBD1	TRBV2	14	TRBJ1-2	TGTGCCAGCACCTTGGGACAGGGACAGGCGGGCTACACCTTC	CASTLGQGQAGYTF
NA	NA	TRBV15	15	TRBJ2-2	TGTGCCACCAGCAGAGTACTAGGGAACACCGGGGAGCTGTTTTTT	CATSRVLGNTGELFF
NA	NA	TRBV20-1	14	TRBJ2-7	TGCAGTGCTCGGATGGGCGCCTCGGGGTACGGGCGGTACTTC	CSARMGASGYGRYF
many	TRBD2	TRBV29-1	16	TRBJ2-7	TGCAGCGGCTCCGGGACTAGCGGGAGTACTAGTAACGAGCAGTACTTC	CSGSGTSGSTSNEQYF
many	NA	TRBV12-3/TRBV12-4	15	TRBJ2-3	TGTGCCAGCAGTTTAATCTCCTACGGGGGAGATACGCAGTATTTT	CASSLISYGGDTQYF
NA	TRBD2	TRBV24-1	15	TRBJ2-1	TGTGCCACCAGTGATTTCCCTAGCGGGAGCGATGAGCAGTTCTTC	CATSDFPSGSDEQFF